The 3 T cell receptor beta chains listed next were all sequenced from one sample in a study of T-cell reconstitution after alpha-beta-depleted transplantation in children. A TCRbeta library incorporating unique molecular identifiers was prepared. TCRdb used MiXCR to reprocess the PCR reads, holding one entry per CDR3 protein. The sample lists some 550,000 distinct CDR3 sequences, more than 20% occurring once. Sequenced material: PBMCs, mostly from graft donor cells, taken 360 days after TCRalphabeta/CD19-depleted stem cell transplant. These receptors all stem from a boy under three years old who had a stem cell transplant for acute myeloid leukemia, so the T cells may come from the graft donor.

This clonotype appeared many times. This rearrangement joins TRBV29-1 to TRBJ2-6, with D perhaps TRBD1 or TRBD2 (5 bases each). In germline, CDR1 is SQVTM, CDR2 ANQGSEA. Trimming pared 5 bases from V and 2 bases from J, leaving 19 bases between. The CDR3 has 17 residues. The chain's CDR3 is CSVTTGTLEPGANVLTF. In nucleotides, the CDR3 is TGCAGCGTTACGACCGGGACCCTGGAGCCTGGGGCCAACGTCCTGACTTTC.

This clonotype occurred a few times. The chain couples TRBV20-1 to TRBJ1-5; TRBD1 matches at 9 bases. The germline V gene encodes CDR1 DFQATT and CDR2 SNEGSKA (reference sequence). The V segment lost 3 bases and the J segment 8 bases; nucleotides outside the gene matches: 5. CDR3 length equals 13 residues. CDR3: CSASGTGFEPQHF. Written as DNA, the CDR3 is TGCAGTGCTAGTGGGACAGGGTTTGAGCCCCAGCATTTT.

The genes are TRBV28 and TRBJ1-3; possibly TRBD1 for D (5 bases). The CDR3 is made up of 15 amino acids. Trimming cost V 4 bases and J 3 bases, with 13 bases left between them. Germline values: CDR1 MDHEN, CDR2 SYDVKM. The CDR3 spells CASSSPGFRGNTIYF. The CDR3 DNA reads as TGTGCCAGCAGTTCCCCAGGGTTTCGTGGAAACACCATATATTTT.